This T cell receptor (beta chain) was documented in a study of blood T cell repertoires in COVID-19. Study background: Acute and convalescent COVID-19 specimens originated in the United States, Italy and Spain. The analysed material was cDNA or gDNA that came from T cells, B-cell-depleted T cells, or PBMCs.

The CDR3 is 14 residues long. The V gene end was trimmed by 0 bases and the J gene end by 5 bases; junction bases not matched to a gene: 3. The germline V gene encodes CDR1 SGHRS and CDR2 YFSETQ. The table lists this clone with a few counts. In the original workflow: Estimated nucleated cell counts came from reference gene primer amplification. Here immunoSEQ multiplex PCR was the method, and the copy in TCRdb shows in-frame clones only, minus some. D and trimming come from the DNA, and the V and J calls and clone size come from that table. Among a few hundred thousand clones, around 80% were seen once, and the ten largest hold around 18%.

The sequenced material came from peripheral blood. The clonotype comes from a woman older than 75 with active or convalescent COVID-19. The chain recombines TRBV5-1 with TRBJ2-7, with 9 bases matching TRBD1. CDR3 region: CASSLGGTGNEQYF. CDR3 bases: TGCGCCAGCAGCTTGGGGGGGACAGGGAACGAGCAGTACTTC.